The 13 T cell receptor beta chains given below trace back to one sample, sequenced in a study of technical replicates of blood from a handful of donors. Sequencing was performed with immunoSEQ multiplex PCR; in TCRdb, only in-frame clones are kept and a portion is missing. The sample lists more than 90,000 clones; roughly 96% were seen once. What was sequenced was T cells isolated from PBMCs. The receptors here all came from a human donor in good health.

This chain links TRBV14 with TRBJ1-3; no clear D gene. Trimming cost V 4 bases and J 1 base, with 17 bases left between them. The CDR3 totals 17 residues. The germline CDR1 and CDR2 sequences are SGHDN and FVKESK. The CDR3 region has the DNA TGTGCCAGCAGCCTCCCCACCCTACACGGGTCTGGAAACACCATATATTTT. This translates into CASSLPTLHGSGNTIYF.

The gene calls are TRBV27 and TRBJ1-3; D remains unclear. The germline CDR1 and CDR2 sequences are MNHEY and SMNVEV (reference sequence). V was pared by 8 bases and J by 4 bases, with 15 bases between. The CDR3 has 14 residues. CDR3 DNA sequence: TGTGCCAGCTCCCCTCGGGGTTTAGGAAACACCATATATTTT. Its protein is CASSPRGLGNTIYF.

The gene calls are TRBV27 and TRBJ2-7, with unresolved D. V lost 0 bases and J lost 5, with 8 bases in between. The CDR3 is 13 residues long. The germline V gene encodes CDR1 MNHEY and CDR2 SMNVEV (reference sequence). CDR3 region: CASSLSFVHEQYF. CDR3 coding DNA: TGTGCCAGCAGTTTATCCTTTGTTCACGAGCAGTACTTC.

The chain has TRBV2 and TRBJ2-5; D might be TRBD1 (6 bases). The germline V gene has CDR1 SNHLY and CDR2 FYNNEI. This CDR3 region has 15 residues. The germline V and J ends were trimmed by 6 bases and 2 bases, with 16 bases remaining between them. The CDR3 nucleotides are TGTGCCAGCAGGTCAGGGGCCTCCCTACAAGAGACCCAGTACTTC. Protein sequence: CASRSGASLQETQYF.

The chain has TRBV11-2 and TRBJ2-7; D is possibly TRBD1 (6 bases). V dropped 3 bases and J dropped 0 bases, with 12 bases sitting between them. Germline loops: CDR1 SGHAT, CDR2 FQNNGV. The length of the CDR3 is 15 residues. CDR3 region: CASSLGTLSSYEQYF. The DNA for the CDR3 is TGTGCCAGCAGCTTGGGGACACTAAGCTCCTACGAGCAGTACTTC.

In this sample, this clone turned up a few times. The CDR3 is CSVETYKRAHEQFF. CDR3 sequence (DNA): TGCAGCGTTGAAACTTATAAGCGGGCCCATGAGCAGTTCTTC. The chain carries TRBV29-1 and TRBJ2-1, with a possible D match to TRBD2 (6 bases). The germline V gene encodes CDR1 SQVTM and CDR2 ANQGSEA. Trimming removed 2 bases at V and 8 bases at J, with 16 bases between. This CDR3 has 14 residues.

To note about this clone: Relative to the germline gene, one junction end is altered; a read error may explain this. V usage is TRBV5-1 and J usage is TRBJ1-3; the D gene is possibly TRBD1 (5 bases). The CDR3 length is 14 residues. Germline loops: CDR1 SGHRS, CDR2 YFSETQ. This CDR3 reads CASRLEGPGNTIYF. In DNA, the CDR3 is TGCGCCAGCAGGTTGGAGGGGCCTGGAAACACCATATATTTT.

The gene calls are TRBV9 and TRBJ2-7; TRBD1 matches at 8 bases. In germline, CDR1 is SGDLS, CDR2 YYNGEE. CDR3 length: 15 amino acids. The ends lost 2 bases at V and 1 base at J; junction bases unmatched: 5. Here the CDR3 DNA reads TGTGCCAGCAGCGTCGACAGGGGCCGATCCTACGAGCAGTACTTC. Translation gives CASSVDRGRSYEQYF.

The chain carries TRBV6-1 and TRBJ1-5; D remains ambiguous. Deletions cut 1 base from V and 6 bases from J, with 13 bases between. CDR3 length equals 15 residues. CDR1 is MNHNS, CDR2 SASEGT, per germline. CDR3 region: CASSEGAQAGQPQHF. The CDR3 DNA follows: TGTGCCAGCAGTGAAGGGGCCCAAGCGGGTCAGCCCCAGCATTTT.

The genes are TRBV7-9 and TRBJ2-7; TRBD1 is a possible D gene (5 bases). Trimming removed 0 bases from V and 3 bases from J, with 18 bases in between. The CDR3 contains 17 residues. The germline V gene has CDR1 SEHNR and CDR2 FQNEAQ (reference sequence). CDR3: CASSLAGSLGRDYEQYF. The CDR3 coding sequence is TGTGCCAGCAGCTTAGCGGGTTCGTTGGGGCGAGACTACGAGCAGTACTTC.

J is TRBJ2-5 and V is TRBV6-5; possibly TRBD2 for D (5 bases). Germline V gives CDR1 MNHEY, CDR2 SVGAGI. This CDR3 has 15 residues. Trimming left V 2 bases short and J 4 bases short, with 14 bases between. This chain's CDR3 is CASSYTTLAGETQYF. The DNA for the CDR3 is TGTGCCAGCAGTTACACCACCCTTGCGGGAGAGACCCAGTACTTC.

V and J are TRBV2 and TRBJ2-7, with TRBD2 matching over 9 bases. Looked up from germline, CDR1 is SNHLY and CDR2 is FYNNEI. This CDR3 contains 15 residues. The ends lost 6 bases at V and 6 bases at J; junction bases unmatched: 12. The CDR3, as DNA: TGTGCCAGCAGGGGGGGGCTAGCGGGGTATGGCGAGCAGTACTTC. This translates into CASRGGLAGYGEQYF.

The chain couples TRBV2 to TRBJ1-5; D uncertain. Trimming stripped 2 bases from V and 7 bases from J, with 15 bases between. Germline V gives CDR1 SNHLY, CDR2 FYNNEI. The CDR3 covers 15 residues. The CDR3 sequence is CASSEIVTGLQPQHF. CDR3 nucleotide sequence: TGTGCCAGCAGTGAAATAGTTACCGGTTTGCAGCCCCAGCATTTT.